This T cell receptor (beta chain) was recorded in a study of T cells after posttransplantation cyclophosphamide. Germline V gene data show CDR1 as LNHDA and CDR2 as SQIVND (reference sequence). This CDR3 contains 15 residues. V shed 3 bases and J shed 3 bases, with 12 bases lying between them. Whole-study results and caveats: TRB overlap between skin or GI tissue T cells and blood was limited.

Here immunoSEQ multiplex PCR was the method, and the copy in TCRdb shows in-frame clones only, minus some. The repertoire has some 46,000 clones, none seen only once; the ten largest take roughly 2.3%. This clone has at least ten counts. The antigen remains unidentified. Sample: PBMCs. The TCR comes from a middle-aged man in good health, CMV-negative, and a related stem cell transplant donor. The chain carries TRBV19 and TRBJ2-1, with TRBD1 as a possible D gene (5 bases). This CDR3 reads CASSIQGNGYNEQFF. In DNA form, the CDR3 reads TGTGCCAGTAGTATTCAGGGAAACGGCTACAATGAGCAGTTCTTC.